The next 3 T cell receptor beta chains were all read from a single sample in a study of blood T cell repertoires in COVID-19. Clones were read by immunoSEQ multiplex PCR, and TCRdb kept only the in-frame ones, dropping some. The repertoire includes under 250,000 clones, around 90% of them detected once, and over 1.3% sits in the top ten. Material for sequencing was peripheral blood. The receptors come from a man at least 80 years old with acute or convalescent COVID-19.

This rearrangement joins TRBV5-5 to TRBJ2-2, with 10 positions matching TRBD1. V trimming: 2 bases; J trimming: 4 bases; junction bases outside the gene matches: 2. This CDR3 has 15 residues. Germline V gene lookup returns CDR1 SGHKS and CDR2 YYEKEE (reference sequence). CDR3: CASSFRDRGTGELFF. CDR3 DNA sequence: TGTGCCAGCAGCTTCCGGGACAGGGGCACCGGGGAGCTGTTTTTT.

This chain's CDR3 is CASSFGRAQEQFF. The DNA of the CDR3 is TGTGCCAGCAGCTTCGGGAGGGCACAAGAGCAGTTCTTC. This sequence joins TRBV7-3 and TRBJ2-1, with 8 bases that match TRBD2. V trimming: 3 bases; J trimming: 10 bases; junction bases outside the gene matches: 5. The germline CDR1 and CDR2 sequences are SGHTA and FQGTGA. The CDR3 is 13 amino acids.

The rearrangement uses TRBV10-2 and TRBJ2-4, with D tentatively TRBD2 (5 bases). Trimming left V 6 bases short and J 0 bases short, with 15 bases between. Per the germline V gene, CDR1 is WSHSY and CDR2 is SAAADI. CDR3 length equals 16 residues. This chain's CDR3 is CASSVEEILAKNIQYF. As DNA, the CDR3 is TGCGCCAGCAGCGTGGAGGAGATACTAGCCAAAAACATTCAGTACTTC.